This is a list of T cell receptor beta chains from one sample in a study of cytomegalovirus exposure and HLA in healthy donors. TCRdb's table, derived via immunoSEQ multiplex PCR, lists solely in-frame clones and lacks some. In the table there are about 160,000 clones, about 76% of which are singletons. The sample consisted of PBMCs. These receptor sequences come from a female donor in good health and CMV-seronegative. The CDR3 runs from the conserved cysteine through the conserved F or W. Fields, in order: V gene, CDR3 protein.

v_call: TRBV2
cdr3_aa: CASSLTGEQYF

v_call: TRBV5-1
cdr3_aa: CASSLPGDSPLHF

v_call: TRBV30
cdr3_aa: CAWSGGTAKAFF

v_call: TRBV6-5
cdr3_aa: CASTEGPGSTDTQYF

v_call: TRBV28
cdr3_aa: CASRETGGNRGANVLTF

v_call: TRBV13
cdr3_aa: CASSLGLAGVAGELFF

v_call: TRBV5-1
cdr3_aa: CASSLEGQTSGEQYF

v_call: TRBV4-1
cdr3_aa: CASSQELQGWSEAFF

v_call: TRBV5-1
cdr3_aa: CASSFDSYNEQFF

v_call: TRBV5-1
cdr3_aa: CASSLGQGNSPLHF